These 30 T cell receptor beta chains came from one sample sequenced in a study of lymphopenia after photon versus proton radiotherapy. Clones were read by immunoSEQ multiplex PCR, and TCRdb kept only the in-frame ones, dropping some. The sample lists about 50,000 clones; 92% were seen once. The sample consisted of peripheral blood, taken from a patient treated with photon-based radiotherapy. All receptors come from a woman between 40 and 50 years old with cholangiocarcinoma.

For the CDR3, the DNA is TGTGCCTGGAGTGATTGGGGACAGGGATTTAACTATGGCTACACCTTC. The encoded protein is CAWSDWGQGFNYGYTF. V usage is TRBV30 and J usage is TRBJ1-2, with 9 nucleotides matching TRBD1. CDR3 length: 16 residues. Looked up from germline, CDR1 is GTSNPN and CDR2 is SVGIG (reference sequence). J was trimmed by 1 base and V by 1 base; bases with no gene match: 7.

The genes are TRBV7-9 and TRBJ2-7; D ambiguous. The germline gives CDR1 SEHNR, CDR2 FQNEAQ (reference sequence). The V and J ends lost 0 bases and 4 bases respectively, with 7 bases between them. The CDR3 sequence is 13 residues long. The CDR3 here is CASSLADRYEQYF. The CDR3 DNA reads TGTGCCAGCAGCTTAGCGGATCGTTACGAGCAGTACTTC.

V is TRBV11-2 and J is TRBJ1-3; D unresolved. Deletions cut 1 base from V and 1 base from J, with 14 bases between. The CDR3 length is 17 residues. The germline CDR1 and CDR2 sequences are SGHAT and FQNNGV. CDR3 in amino acids: CASSLGASTLSGNTIYF. As DNA, the CDR3 is TGTGCCAGCAGCTTAGGGGCCTCGACATTATCTGGAAACACCATATATTTT.

V usage is TRBV5-5 and J usage is TRBJ1-5; no definite D call. This CDR3 spans 15 amino acids. The germline V and J ends were trimmed by 4 bases and 0 bases, with 11 bases remaining between them. The germline gives CDR1 SGHKS, CDR2 YYEKEE (reference sequence). The CDR3 here is CASSRTAASNQPQHF. CDR3 nucleotides: TGTGCCAGCAGCCGAACGGCGGCTAGCAATCAGCCCCAGCATTTT.

This clone has just one count. This rearrangement joins TRBV12-5 to TRBJ2-5; tentatively, D is TRBD1 or TRBD2 (6 bases each). CDR3 length equals 15 residues. The germline gives CDR1 LGHNT, CDR2 FRNRAP. The V gene lost 0 bases and the J gene lost 5 bases, with 13 bases spanning the gap. Written as DNA, the CDR3 is TGTGCTAGTGGTTTGGTAATTGGGGGGCCTGAGACCCAGTACTTC. Translation: CASGLVIGGPETQYF.

This chain uses TRBV6-5 with TRBJ1-5, with 10 bases matching TRBD1. The length of the CDR3 is 15 residues. Germline V CDR1 and CDR2: MNHEY, SVGAGI. Losses at the gene ends were 6 bases for V and 5 bases for J; bases not matched to a gene: 7. This CDR3 reads CASSQRQGAYQPQHF. CDR3 DNA sequence: TGTGCCAGCAGCCAACGACAGGGGGCCTATCAGCCCCAGCATTTT.

This chain joins TRBV4-3 and TRBJ1-2; unclear D gene. Trimming shortened V by 0 bases and J by 8 bases, and 13 bases separated the two germline ends. Germline V gene sequence: CDR1 LGHNA, CDR2 YSLEER. The CDR3 covers 14 residues. The CDR3 sequence is CASSQEASSRGYTF. The DNA of the CDR3 is TGCGCCAGCAGCCAAGAGGCTTCCAGTAGGGGCTACACCTTC.

The chain has TRBV19 and TRBJ2-3; D is ambiguous. Between the trimmed V and J ends, which lost 3 bases and 4 bases, there was a span of 5 bases. From germline, CDR1 is LNHDA and CDR2 SQIVND (reference sequence). The CDR3 length is 12 residues. The chain's CDR3 is CASSIEPDTQYF. The DNA of the CDR3 is TGTGCCAGTAGTATTGAGCCAGATACGCAGTATTTT. The whole variable domain, remainder taken from reference TRBV19 and TRBJ2-3, is DGGITQSPKYLFRKEGQNVTLSCEQNLNHDAMYWYRQDPGQGLRLIYYSQIVNDFQKGDIAEGYSVSREKKESFPLTVTSAQKNPTAFYLCASSIEPDTQYFGPGTRLTVL.

This clone has only one observation. V is TRBV30 and J is TRBJ2-7; D possibly corresponds to TRBD1 (6 bases). Trimming removed 0 bases from V and 5 bases from J, with 11 bases in between. CDR3 length: 13 amino acids. The germline gives CDR1 GTSNPN, CDR2 SVGIG (reference sequence). CDR3: CAWSVLGGNEQYF. CDR3 sequence (DNA): TGTGCCTGGAGTGTCTTAGGGGGAAACGAGCAGTACTTC.

CDR3 sequence: CASSFRSGLQETQYF. CDR3 coding DNA: TGTGCCAGCAGCTTTAGGTCAGGACTTCAAGAGACCCAGTACTTC. V is TRBV7-2 and J is TRBJ2-5; maybe TRBD2 (5 bases). CDR1 and CDR2 (germline): SGHTA, FQGNSA. V was shortened by 3 bases and J by 2 bases, with 13 bases between the two germline ends. This CDR3 has 15 residues. The whole variable domain, remainder taken from reference TRBV7-2 and TRBJ2-5, is GAGVSQSPSNKVTEKGKDVELRCDPISGHTALYWYRQSLGQGLEFLIYFQGNSAPDKSGLPSDRFSAERTGGSVSTLTIQRTQQEDSAVYLCASSFRSGLQETQYFGPGTRLLVL.

The rearrangement links TRBV30 to TRBJ2-1; D uncertain. The CDR3 has 15 residues. From germline, CDR1 is GTSNPN and CDR2 SVGIG (reference sequence). V was shortened by 0 bases and J by 7 bases, with 16 bases between the two germline ends. CDR3 in amino acids: CAWSVRGLLGNEQFF. The CDR3 bases are TGTGCCTGGAGTGTACGCGGCCTCCTTGGGAATGAGCAGTTCTTC.

This chain links TRBV7-9 with TRBJ2-5; D may be TRBD1 (6 bases). Germline CDR1 and CDR2: SEHNR and FQNEAQ (reference sequence). This CDR3 region has 13 residues. V lost 2 bases and J 3 bases, leaving 7 bases between the germline ends. For the CDR3, the DNA is TGTGCCAGCAGCTTACCAGGGGAAGAGACCCAGTACTTC. It is translated as CASSLPGEETQYF.

The genes are TRBV19 and TRBJ2-7; TRBD2 is a possible D gene (5 bases). This CDR3 is 13 amino acids long. CDR1 LNHDA and CDR2 SQIVND come from the germline V gene (reference sequence). Trimming stripped 4 bases from V and 2 bases from J, with 9 bases between. CDR3 in amino acids: CASSRERAYEQYF. For the CDR3, the DNA is TGTGCCAGTAGTAGAGAGAGGGCCTACGAGCAGTACTTC.

The V and J genes are TRBV19 and TRBJ1-2; a possible D gene is TRBD1 (5 bases). Looked up from germline, CDR1 is LNHDA and CDR2 is SQIVND (reference sequence). V was shortened by 5 bases and J by 4 bases, with 11 bases between the two germline ends. The CDR3 spans 13 residues. CDR3 amino acids: CASSSGLTYGYTF. CDR3 DNA: TGTGCCAGTAGTTCGGGACTCACCTATGGCTACACCTTC.

This chain connects TRBV19 to TRBJ2-2; D remains ambiguous. Germline V lookup: CDR1 LNHDA, CDR2 SQIVND (reference sequence). This CDR3 has 13 residues. V was clipped by 1 base and J by 4 bases, with 4 bases between them. The CDR3 DNA follows: TGTGCCAGTAGTATAGGGTCCACCGGGGAGCTGTTTTTT. Its protein product is CASSIGSTGELFF.

The chain has TRBV5-8 and TRBJ1-1; D is perhaps TRBD1 (6 bases). Trimming took 1 base from V and 8 from J, leaving 12 bases between them. The CDR3 is 13 amino acids. CDR1 and CDR2 from the germline V gene are SGHTS and YDEGEE. CDR3 DNA: TGTGCCAGCAGCTTGTTAGGCACAGGGGAAGCTTTCTTT. This codes for CASSLLGTGEAFF.

This chain uses TRBV5-1 with TRBJ1-4; D might be TRBD1 (6 bases). Germline V gene data show CDR1 as SGHRS and CDR2 as YFSETQ. This CDR3 comprises 13 residues. V was clipped by 2 bases and J by 5 bases, with 7 bases between them. This chain's CDR3 is CASSLGGNEKLFF. The CDR3 nucleotides read TGCGCCAGCAGCTTAGGGGGGAATGAAAAACTGTTTTTT.

This sequence joins TRBV5-5 and TRBJ1-3; D is unresolved. Trimming cost V 6 bases and J 6 bases, with 10 bases left between them. Germline V gives CDR1 SGHKS, CDR2 YYEKEE (reference sequence). The CDR3 covers 12 residues. CDR3: CASTPQTNTIYF. The CDR3 DNA is TGTGCCAGCACCCCACAGACAAACACCATATATTTT.

This chain links TRBV4-1 with TRBJ1-2; possible D gene TRBD1, 5 bases. The ends were cut back, 0 bases at V and 5 bases at J, with 10 bases in the middle. Germline CDR1 is MGHRA and CDR2 is YSYEKL. The CDR3 has 14 residues. This chain's CDR3 is CASSQDVGGYGYTF. The CDR3 region has the DNA TGCGCCAGCAGCCAAGACGTTGGGGGTTATGGCTACACCTTC.

The chain has TRBV30 and TRBJ2-5, with D possibly TRBD1 on 5 matching bases. Per germline, CDR1 GTSNPN and CDR2 SVGIG (reference sequence). This CDR3 is 14 amino acids long. Between the trimmed V and J ends, which lost 0 bases and 4 bases, there was a span of 12 bases. The CDR3 DNA is TGTGCCTGGAGTGTGCAGGGTAGGAGAGAGACCCAGTACTTC. Amino acid sequence: CAWSVQGRRETQYF.

CDR3 in DNA: TGTGCCTGGGTAGACAGGACCTTAGCCAAAAACATTCAGTACTTC. It is translated as CAWVDRTLAKNIQYF. The chain has TRBV30 and TRBJ2-4, with a tentative D call TRBD1 (6 bases). CDR3 length: 15 residues. The V gene's germline CDR1 is GTSNPN and CDR2 SVGIG (reference sequence). The V end was cut by 5 bases, the J end by 0 bases, with 14 bases between.

The chain has TRBV19 and TRBJ2-3, with D possibly TRBD2 on 5 matching bases. Germline CDR1 is LNHDA and CDR2 is SQIVND (reference sequence). Trimming took off 11 bases at V and 1 base at J, with 16 bases between the two ends. This CDR3 has 14 residues. CDR3: CASSGGLGTDTQYF. DNA of the CDR3: TGTGCCTCGAGCGGAGGCCTGGGCACAGATACGCAGTATTTT.

The gene calls are TRBV7-6 and TRBJ1-4; 8 bases map to TRBD1. The CDR3 extends over 16 amino acids. The germline V gene encodes CDR1 SGHVS and CDR2 FNYEAQ. Unmatched junction bases numbered 7, after V lost 5 bases and J lost 2 bases. The CDR3 sequence: CASSAGQGATNEKLFF. The CDR3 nucleotides are TGTGCCAGCAGCGCTGGACAGGGAGCGACTAATGAAAAACTGTTTTTT.

The rearrangement links TRBV6-1 to TRBJ1-2, with a weak D call TRBD1 (5 bases). The CDR3 length is 13 residues. The V end lost 0 bases, the J end lost 6 bases, and 8 bases lay between the germline ends. CDR1 is MNHNS and CDR2 is SASEGT in the germline V gene. CDR3 sequence reads: CASSEAPGDGYTF. The DNA for the CDR3 is TGTGCCAGCAGTGAAGCGCCGGGGGATGGCTACACCTTC.

This clone was seen more than once but under ten times. The chain couples TRBV5-5 to TRBJ2-7; the match to TRBD1 covers 9 bases. CDR1 and CDR2 (germline): SGHKS, YYEKEE (reference sequence). The CDR3 is 14 residues long. J was trimmed by 5 bases and V by 5 bases; bases with no gene match: 8. The CDR3: CASRGTGSWNEQYF. CDR3 DNA: TGTGCCAGCAGGGGGACAGGGTCTTGGAACGAGCAGTACTTC. The full variable domain, its missing parts supplied by reference TRBV5-5 and TRBJ2-7, is DAGVTQSPTHLIKTRGQQVTLRCSPISGHKSVSWYQQVLGQGPQFIFQYYEKEERGRGNFPDRFSARQFPNYSSELNVNALLLGDSALYLCASRGTGSWNEQYFGPGTRLTVT.

V and J are TRBV7-2 and TRBJ2-1, with unresolved D. This CDR3 is 14 amino acids long. V lost 1 base and J lost 3, with 7 bases in between. In germline, CDR1 is SGHTA, CDR2 FQGNSA. CDR3 protein: CASSLGGVYNEQFF. The DNA for the CDR3 is TGTGCCAGCAGCTTAGGCGGAGTCTACAATGAGCAGTTCTTC.

The chain combines TRBV14 with TRBJ1-3; D might be TRBD1 (5 bases). The CDR3 extends over 13 amino acids. Per the germline V gene, CDR1 is SGHDN and CDR2 is FVKESK. V was pared by 4 bases and J by 6 bases, with 10 bases between. CDR3 nucleotide sequence: TGTGCCAGCAGCCCTCGAGGGGAAAACACCATATATTTT. Translated: CASSPRGENTIYF.

The DNA for the CDR3 is TGTGCCAGCAGTCCACACAGGACTGAGACCCAGTACTTC. The encoded protein is CASSPHRTETQYF. The chain has TRBV28 and TRBJ2-5; the D gene could be TRBD1 or TRBD2 (5 bases each). CDR3 length: 13 residues. The V end was cut by 5 bases, the J end by 5 bases, with 12 bases between. Per the germline V gene, CDR1 is MDHEN and CDR2 is SYDVKM.

The chain has TRBV9 and TRBJ2-3; 9 positions agree with TRBD1. Germline V lookup: CDR1 SGDLS, CDR2 YYNGEE. The ends lost 3 bases at V and 1 base at J; junction bases unmatched: 0. The CDR3 spans 14 residues. The CDR3 reads CASSGDRGTDTQYF. CDR3 sequence (DNA): TGTGCCAGCAGCGGGGACAGGGGCACAGATACGCAGTATTTT.

This clone appeared once. This chain joins TRBV28 and TRBJ2-7; perhaps TRBD1 as D (5 bases). This CDR3 has 14 amino acids. Germline V gene lookup returns CDR1 MDHEN and CDR2 SYDVKM. Trimming stripped 4 bases from V and 2 bases from J, with 12 bases between. The CDR3 DNA reads as TGTGCCAGCAGTTCCTCCAGGGCTGCCTACGAGCAGTACTTC. Its protein product is CASSSSRAAYEQYF. Together with reference TRBV28 and TRBJ2-7, the CDR3 gives the full variable domain: DVKVTQSSRYLVKRTGEKVFLECVQDMDHENMFWYRQDPGLGLRLIYFSYDVKMKEKGDIPEGYSVSREKKERFSLILESASTNQTSMYLCASSSSRAAYEQYFGPGTRLTVT.